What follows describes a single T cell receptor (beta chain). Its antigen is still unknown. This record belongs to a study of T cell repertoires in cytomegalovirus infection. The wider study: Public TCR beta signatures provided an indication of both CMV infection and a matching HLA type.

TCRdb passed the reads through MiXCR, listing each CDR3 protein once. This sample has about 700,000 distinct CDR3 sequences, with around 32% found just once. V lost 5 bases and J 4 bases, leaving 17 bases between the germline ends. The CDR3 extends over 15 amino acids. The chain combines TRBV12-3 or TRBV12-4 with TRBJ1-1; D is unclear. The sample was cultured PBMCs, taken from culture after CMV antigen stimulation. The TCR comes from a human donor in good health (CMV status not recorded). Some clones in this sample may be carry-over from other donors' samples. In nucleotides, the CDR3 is TGTGCCAGCAGTAAACAACACGGGGAAGGCACTGAAGCTTTCTTT. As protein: CASSKQHGEGTEAFF.